This section outlines one TCR beta chain sequence together with its context. Participant age was roughly 18 to 90 years, and participants resided in about two dozen US areas. Donors in Cohort 3 counted as recovered after two negative PCRs, clearance, or symptom resolution. The sample originates from a study of blood T cell repertoires in COVID-19. Background on the study: PBMCs, B-cell-depleted T cells, or T cells were the source of the cDNA or gDNA that made up the material.

The CDR3 has 18 residues. CDR1 and CDR2 (germline): SGHAT, FQNNGV. V shed 3 bases, J shed 3 bases, and the junction held 10 bases outside the gene matches. In the original analysis: By means of reference gene primer amplification, nucleated cell counts were estimated. Using immunoSEQ multiplex PCR, the repertoire was profiled, and TCRdb retains in-frame clones only, with some absent. From that table come the V and J calls and clone size; the DNA was used to work out D and trimming. The table shows roughly 500,000 clones, with roughly 90% occurring only once. The clonotype comes from a woman in her thirties or forties who had recovered from COVID-19. This chain uses TRBV11-2 with TRBJ2-6; 8 bases agree with TRBD1. Input material: PBMCs or T cells enriched from blood (not recorded which). CDR3 nucleotide sequence: TGTGCCAGCAGCTTTACGGACAGGGCGGTGTATGGGGCCAACGTCCTGACTTTC. Residues: CASSFTDRAVYGANVLTF.